This T cell receptor (beta chain) originates from a study of CD8+CD57+ T cells in acquired aplastic anemia. Whole-study context: Average DNA yield from sorted CD4+ and CD8+ cells was around 3 ug. About 10 million reads, on average, were obtained for CD4+ cells from healthy donors. Study-wide points: Patients and controls were not found to differ significantly in CD8+ Simpson's diversity. Researchers report that twenty-nine CD8+ CDR3 sequences appeared in both patients and controls.

This CDR3 region has 13 residues. The germline gives CDR1 LNHNV, CDR2 YYDKDF (reference sequence). Trimming removed 1 base from V and 3 bases from J, with 6 bases in between. On this clonotype itself: Its antigen remains unidentified.

Genomic DNA constituted the template upon which TCR beta VDJ and CDR3 profiling was performed. Each CDR3 protein is one row after TCRdb ran MiXCR on the reads. The sample has roughly 160,000 distinct CDR3 sequences, 50% to 75% seen once; the top ten hold under 50%. Sequencing was done on a sample of sorted CD4+, CD8+, or CD8+CD57+ T cells (not recorded which) from PBMCs. This clonotype originated in a human donor in good health. The chain uses TRBV15 and TRBJ2-5; D remains ambiguous. CDR3 loop: CATSRGAKETQYF. DNA for the CDR3: TGTGCCACCAGCAGAGGAGCCAAAGAGACCCAGTACTTC. The entire variable domain, with the rest obtained from reference TRBV15 and TRBJ2-5, is as follows: DAMVIQNPRYQVTQFGKPVTLSCSQTLNHNVMYWYQQKSSQAPKLLFHYYDKDFNNEADTPDNFQSRRPNTSFCFLDIRSPGLGDTAMYLCATSRGAKETQYFGPGTRLLVL.